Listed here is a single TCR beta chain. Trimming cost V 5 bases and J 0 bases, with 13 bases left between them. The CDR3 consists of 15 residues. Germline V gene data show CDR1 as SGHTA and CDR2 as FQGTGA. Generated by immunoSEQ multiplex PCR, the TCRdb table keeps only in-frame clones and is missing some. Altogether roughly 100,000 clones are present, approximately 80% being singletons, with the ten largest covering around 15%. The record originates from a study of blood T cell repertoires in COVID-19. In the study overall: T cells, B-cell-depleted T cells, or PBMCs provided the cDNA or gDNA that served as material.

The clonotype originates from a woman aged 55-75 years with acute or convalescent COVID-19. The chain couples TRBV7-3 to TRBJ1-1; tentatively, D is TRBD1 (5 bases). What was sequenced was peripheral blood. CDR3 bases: TGTGCCAGCAGCCGCGAAGCAGGGATGAACACTGAAGCTTTCTTT. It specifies CASSREAGMNTEAFF.